This T cell receptor beta chain was recorded in a study of blood T cell repertoires in COVID-19. About the study: Researchers got acute and convalescent COVID-19 samples from the United States, Italy and Spain. Sample material is recorded as cDNA or gDNA derived from T cells, B-cell-depleted T cells, or PBMCs.

The V gene lost 3 bases and the J gene lost 4 bases, with 7 bases spanning the gap. This CDR3 has 13 residues. The V gene's germline CDR1 is SGHAT and CDR2 FQNNGV. Authors' processing steps: Amplification of reference gene primers was used by the study to estimate nucleated cell counts. Repertoires were generated with immunoSEQ multiplex PCR, while TCRdb's copy carries only in-frame clones and drops some. V and J calls and clone size are as listed in that table; D and trimming were resolved from the DNA. Of about 250,000 clones listed, 86% are singletons. One Seattle source followed patients from active infection through their disease course.

This clonotype was sampled from a woman aged 80 or over with COVID-19, enrolled during active disease. Sequenced sample: peripheral blood. The chain couples TRBV11-2 to TRBJ1-3; unclear D gene. CDR3 amino acids: CASSFPGGNTIYF. In nucleotides, the CDR3 is TGTGCCAGCAGCTTCCCGGGGGGAAACACCATATATTTT.